The 24 T cell receptor beta chains presented below share a single source sample, sequenced in a study of cytomegalovirus exposure and HLA in healthy donors. Measured with immunoSEQ multiplex PCR; TCRdb has only the in-frame clones, and not every one. The sample carries fewer than 150,000 clones, approximately 90% recorded once. What was sequenced was PBMCs. The origin of the receptors is a man between 18 and 29 years old in good health and CMV-seronegative.

In this sample, this clone turned up once. The V gene is TRBV10-3, the J gene TRBJ1-2; weak D call: TRBD1 (6 bases). V lost 2 bases, J lost 7 bases, and 14 bases lay in between. The CDR3 covers 14 residues. CDR1 and CDR2 (germline): ENHRY, SYGVKD. The CDR3 bases are TGTGCCATCAGTGAGCCCCTACAGGGTGGTGGCTACACCTTC. This codes for CAISEPLQGGGYTF.

The chain joins TRBV7-2 to TRBJ2-1, with D perhaps matching TRBD2 (6 bases). The CDR3 has 16 residues. V dropped 0 bases and J dropped 4 bases, with 13 bases sitting between them. Germline assignment: CDR1 SGHTA and CDR2 FQGNSA. The CDR3 DNA sequence: TGTGCCAGCAGCTTAGCTTTGCGGGGAGAATACAATGAGCAGTTCTTC. As protein: CASSLALRGEYNEQFF.

This chain's CDR3 is CASSIGRGYGYTF. CDR3 DNA: TGTGCCAGTAGTATTGGCAGGGGCTATGGCTACACCTTC. V is TRBV19 and J is TRBJ1-2; TRBD1 is a possible D gene (6 bases). This CDR3 spans 13 amino acids. CDR1 is LNHDA and CDR2 is SQIVND in the germline V gene (reference sequence). Between the trimmed V and J ends, which lost 3 bases and 4 bases, there was a span of 9 bases.

V gene TRBV11-2 combines with J gene TRBJ2-7; 8 bases fit TRBD2. The CDR3 has 15 amino acids. The germline V gene encodes CDR1 SGHAT and CDR2 FQNNGV. J was trimmed by 3 bases and V by 3 bases; bases with no gene match: 7. The CDR3: CASSLKASGYYEQYF. The CDR3 coding sequence is TGTGCCAGCAGCTTGAAAGCTAGCGGGTACTACGAGCAGTACTTC.

The rearrangement links TRBV5-4 to TRBJ1-1; 8 bases are a match to TRBD1. This CDR3 region has 13 residues. Germline lookup yields CDR1 SGHNT and CDR2 YYREEE (reference sequence). Losses at the gene ends were 7 bases for V and 4 bases for J; bases not matched to a gene: 6. CDR3 loop: CASRTGIATEAFF. The CDR3 DNA follows: TGTGCCAGCCGGACAGGGATTGCCACTGAAGCTTTCTTT.

This clone was counted only a few times. This sequence joins TRBV19 and TRBJ2-7; no firm D call. Deletions cut 5 bases from V and 4 bases from J, with 6 bases between. CDR1 and CDR2 from the germline V gene are LNHDA and SQIVND (reference sequence). This CDR3 has 11 amino acids. This CDR3 reads CASSSGYEQYF. The CDR3 DNA reads as TGTGCCAGTAGTTCCGGGTACGAGCAGTACTTC.

This clone was seen a single time. V and J are TRBV18 and TRBJ2-3; 10 bases map to TRBD2. The CDR3 totals 18 residues. CDR1 KGHSH and CDR2 LQKENI come from the germline V gene. The V gene end was trimmed by 1 base and the J gene end by 1 base; junction bases not matched to a gene: 8. Here the CDR3 reads CASSPLPTSGNRTDTQYF. The CDR3 DNA reads as TGTGCCAGCTCACCACTCCCTACTAGCGGGAATCGCACAGATACGCAGTATTTT.

This rearrangement joins TRBV14 to TRBJ1-3; 7 positions agree with TRBD1. In germline, CDR1 is SGHDN, CDR2 FVKESK. The CDR3 sequence is 14 residues long. Trimming at V came to 9 bases and at J to 0 bases, leaving 5 bases not matched to a gene. CDR3 nucleotides: TGTGCCAGTAGTCGGGACAGCTCTGGAAACACCATATATTTT. It specifies CASSRDSSGNTIYF.

This chain connects TRBV28 to TRBJ1-1; possible D gene TRBD1, 5 bases. The V gene's germline CDR1 is MDHEN and CDR2 SYDVKM. CDR3 length: 13 residues. The V and J ends lost 7 bases and 9 bases respectively, with 18 bases between them. The CDR3 region is CASTRRGMGQAFF. The CDR3 region has the DNA TGTGCCAGCACCCGTCGGGGGATGGGACAAGCTTTCTTT. The variable domain in full, completed from reference TRBV28 and TRBJ1-1, reads DVKVTQSSRYLVKRTGEKVFLECVQDMDHENMFWYRQDPGLGLRLIYFSYDVKMKEKGDIPEGYSVSREKKERFSLILESASTNQTSMYLCASTRRGMGQAFFGQGTRLTVV.

V is TRBV19 and J is TRBJ1-1; 7 bases line up with TRBD1. Per the germline V gene, CDR1 is LNHDA and CDR2 is SQIVND (reference sequence). The V and J ends lost 8 bases and 5 bases, in that order; junction bases with no gene match: 11. The CDR3 length is 14 residues. CDR3 bases: TGTGCCAGTGAGGGTTTACAGGGGAGGACTGAAGCTTTCTTT. Its translation: CASEGLQGRTEAFF.

This sequence joins TRBV9 and TRBJ1-2, with D perhaps TRBD1 (5 bases). Deletions cut 0 bases from V and 0 bases from J, with 9 bases between. The CDR3 is 15 residues long. Per germline, CDR1 SGDLS and CDR2 YYNGEE. CDR3 bases: TGTGCCAGCAGCGTAGTATCACAGGCTAACTATGGCTACACCTTC. It translates to CASSVVSQANYGYTF.

The gene calls are TRBV9 and TRBJ2-3, with D unresolved. CDR1 is SGDLS, CDR2 YYNGEE, per germline. The ends were cut back, 1 base at V and 0 bases at J, with 12 bases in the middle. The CDR3 is made up of 16 amino acids. The CDR3 spells CASSVSEQLSTDTQYF. The DNA for the CDR3 is TGTGCCAGCAGCGTATCGGAACAGCTTAGCACAGATACGCAGTATTTT.

This clone showed up just once. The chain employs TRBV5-1 and TRBJ2-3, with D possibly being TRBD2 (6 bases). The V gene's germline CDR1 is SGHRS and CDR2 YFSETQ. Trimming took off 4 bases at V and 0 bases at J, with 27 bases between the two ends. This CDR3 is 20 amino acids long. The DNA of the CDR3 is TGCGCCAGCAGCCTGAGTTCCGGGAGTGGGGATCTCCTTAGCACAGATACGCAGTATTTT. Encoded protein: CASSLSSGSGDLLSTDTQYF.

The rearrangement uses TRBV4-1 and TRBJ2-2, with 12 bases matching TRBD2. Trimming took 1 base from V and 5 from J; bases not matched to a gene: 5. Per germline, CDR1 MGHRA and CDR2 YSYEKL. The CDR3 contains 17 residues. The CDR3 here is CASSQALAGGRTGELFF. CDR3 nucleotide sequence: TGCGCCAGCAGCCAAGCCCTAGCGGGGGGGCGGACCGGGGAGCTGTTTTTT.

This clone turned up a few times. The chain employs TRBV9 and TRBJ2-1; tentatively, D is TRBD2 (6 bases). V was trimmed by 4 bases and J by 8 bases, leaving 10 bases between them. Per germline, CDR1 SGDLS and CDR2 YYNGEE. The CDR3 contains 12 residues. The CDR3 DNA follows: TGTGCCAGCAGCACGCCGGGGGATGAGCAGTTCTTC. Amino acid sequence: CASSTPGDEQFF.

This chain joins TRBV6-1 and TRBJ1-6, with TRBD1 as a possible D gene (6 bases). In germline, CDR1 is MNHNS, CDR2 SASEGT. V was clipped by 5 bases and J by 5 bases, with 10 bases between them. The CDR3 has 14 residues. This CDR3 is CASSTNRDNSPLHF. CDR3 nucleotide sequence: TGTGCCAGCAGTACAAACAGGGATAATTCACCCCTCCACTTT.

This clone was seen repeatedly, ten times or more. This chain joins TRBV16 and TRBJ2-7; D gene uncertain. Germline values: CDR1 KGHSY, CDR2 FQNENV. The CDR3 contains 12 residues. Between the trimmed V and J ends, which lost 4 bases and 2 bases, there was a span of 6 bases. The CDR3 nucleotides are TGTGCCAGCAGCCCCCAGGCCTACGAGCAGTACTTC. Amino acids: CASSPQAYEQYF.

The genes are TRBV27 and TRBJ2-3; D unclear. V was pared by 1 base and J by 4 bases, with 6 bases between. The CDR3 consists of 13 residues. Germline V CDR1 and CDR2: MNHEY, SMNVEV (reference sequence). This CDR3 is CASSLLTADTQYF. DNA for the CDR3: TGTGCCAGCAGTTTATTGACTGCAGATACGCAGTATTTT.

The chain links TRBV9 to TRBJ2-1; TRBD2 agrees at 9 bases. Germline V gene sequence: CDR1 SGDLS, CDR2 YYNGEE. This CDR3 spans 15 amino acids. The trim removed 3 bases at V and 10 bases at J, leaving 11 bases unmatched. CDR3 in amino acids: CASSETPGSGGEQFF. CDR3 DNA: TGTGCCAGCAGCGAAACCCCCGGTAGCGGGGGAGAGCAGTTCTTC.

The chain links TRBV28 to TRBJ2-1; possibly TRBD2 for D (7 bases). CDR3 size: 15 residues. V was trimmed by 8 bases and J by 6 bases, leaving 20 bases between them. CDR1 and CDR2 (germline): MDHEN, SYDVKM. The chain's CDR3 is CASGILRGGPNEQFF. CDR3 in DNA: TGTGCCAGCGGTATCTTGAGGGGGGGCCCCAATGAGCAGTTCTTC.

This chain uses TRBV6-1 with TRBJ1-1; the D gene is possibly TRBD1 (6 bases). The CDR3 sequence is 15 residues long. The V gene's germline CDR1 is MNHNS and CDR2 SASEGT. V was cut by 4 bases and J by 1 base, with 13 bases left in between. The CDR3 protein is CASSARLQGNTEAFF. The DNA for the CDR3 is TGTGCCAGCAGTGCACGGCTACAGGGGAACACTGAAGCTTTCTTT.

The chain couples TRBV6-5 to TRBJ1-2; weak D call: TRBD1 (5 bases). V dropped 2 bases and J dropped 8 bases, with 15 bases sitting between them. The germline V gene has CDR1 MNHEY and CDR2 SVGAGI. There are 14 residues in the CDR3. The CDR3 DNA sequence: TGTGCCAGCAGTTACGACAGTACCCCCTCGGGCTACACCTTC. Protein: CASSYDSTPSGYTF.

V and J are TRBV6-6 and TRBJ1-4, with 7 nucleotides matching TRBD1. Germline CDR1 and CDR2: MNHNY and SVGAGI (reference sequence). The length of the CDR3 is 16 residues. V dropped 2 bases and J dropped 6; count of bases not matched to a gene: 9. The DNA of the CDR3 is TGTGCCAGCAGTTACGACGGGACAGAAGATTATGAAAAACTGTTTTTT. It specifies CASSYDGTEDYEKLFF.

This chain links TRBV29-1 with TRBJ2-2, with TRBD2 identical over 14 bases. This CDR3 contains 17 residues. Losses at the gene ends were 4 bases for V and 0 bases for J; bases not matched to a gene: 4. Looked up from germline, CDR1 is SQVTM and CDR2 is ANQGSEA. DNA for the CDR3: TGCAGCGTTGTAGGACTAGCGGGGGGCTCGAACACCGGGGAGCTGTTTTTT. Translating it yields CSVVGLAGGSNTGELFF.